Below, 21 T cell receptor beta chains from the same sample are listed, as sequenced in a study of T cell responses to AZD1222 COVID-19 vaccine. TCRdb's copy holds only in-frame clones and misses some; the assay was immunoSEQ multiplex PCR. The sample records around 96,000 clones, 86% being singletons. The sample consisted of peripheral blood, taken 28 days after the second AZD1222 dose. Receptors originate from an adult who received the AZD1222 COVID-19 vaccine.

The chain links TRBV24-1 to TRBJ1-5; 7 bases align to TRBD1. Germline trimming cut 7 bases from V and 5 bases from J; bases unmatched to any gene: 10. Germline CDR1 KGHDR, CDR2 SFDVKD. This CDR3 is built from 15 residues. CDR3 sequence (DNA): TGTGCCACCAGCCCGACAGGGTTGGAGGATCAGCCCCAGCATTTT. Translating gives CATSPTGLEDQPQHF.

This chain connects TRBV7-9 to TRBJ2-7; 7 nucleotides align to TRBD1. Trimming removed 5 bases from V and 1 base from J; junction bases left unmatched: 14. The CDR3 consists of 17 residues. Germline CDR1 reads SEHNR; CDR2 reads FQNEAQ (reference sequence). CDR3 protein: CASSITVTRQGSYEQYF. For the CDR3, the DNA is TGTGCCAGCAGCATTACCGTAACCCGACAGGGTTCCTACGAGCAGTACTTC.

This chain links TRBV4-2 with TRBJ2-3; unclear D gene. CDR1 and CDR2 (germline): LGHNA, YNFKEQ. Trimming cost V 4 bases and J 4 bases, with 9 bases left between them. CDR3 length equals 13 residues. The CDR3 sequence is CASSPKVPDTQYF. The CDR3 nucleotides are TGTGCCAGCAGCCCGAAAGTTCCAGATACGCAGTATTTT.

This chain links TRBV5-1 with TRBJ2-1; 10 nucleotides align to TRBD2. The CDR3 is 15 residues long. The germline gives CDR1 SGHRS, CDR2 YFSETQ. Trimming removed 0 bases from V and 9 bases from J; junction bases left unmatched: 6. CDR3 residues: CASSLDTSGKGEQFF. In DNA, the CDR3 is TGCGCCAGCAGCTTGGATACTAGCGGGAAGGGTGAGCAGTTCTTC.

V is TRBV9 and J is TRBJ2-7; D is perhaps TRBD2 (6 bases). Germline V gene sequence: CDR1 SGDLS, CDR2 YYNGEE. The CDR3 covers 14 residues. Between the trimmed V and J ends, which lost 0 bases and 6 bases, there was a span of 13 bases. The DNA for the CDR3 is TGTGCCAGCAGCGTAGTGGGCGGGACTGGCGAGCAGTACTTC. This sequence encodes CASSVVGGTGEQYF.

The gene calls are TRBV6-5 and TRBJ1-1; D ambiguous. The CDR3 length is 13 residues. Germline loops: CDR1 MNHEY, CDR2 SVGAGI. V shed 11 bases and J shed 0 bases, with 13 bases lying between them. The CDR3 reads CAAGQEMNTEAFF. Here the CDR3 DNA reads TGTGCCGCTGGGCAGGAAATGAACACTGAAGCTTTCTTT.

This chain links TRBV10-2 with TRBJ1-6; D gene uncertain. V dropped 6 bases and J dropped 3 bases, with 12 bases sitting between them. Germline V gene data show CDR1 as WSHSY and CDR2 as SAAADI. The CDR3 runs 15 residues. The CDR3 spells CASRAKEGYNSPLHF. CDR3 nucleotide sequence: TGCGCCAGCAGAGCCAAGGAAGGCTATAATTCACCCCTCCACTTT.

V is TRBV30 and J is TRBJ1-1; the D is unclear. The CDR3 has 13 amino acids. The V end was cut by 0 bases, the J end by 8 bases, with 13 bases between. Germline V lookup: CDR1 GTSNPN, CDR2 SVGIG (reference sequence). In DNA, the CDR3 is TGTGCCTGGAGTGTGCGGGGAGAGGGCGAAGCTTTCTTT. It encodes CAWSVRGEGEAFF.

In DNA, the CDR3 is TGTGCCAGCAGCTCGAGTCAGGGCCTGGGGAATCAGCCCCAGCATTTT. Its translation is CASSSSQGLGNQPQHF. The rearrangement links TRBV7-2 to TRBJ1-5; D is perhaps TRBD1 (5 bases). From germline, CDR1 is SGHTA and CDR2 FQGNSA. The CDR3 is 16 amino acids. V dropped 4 bases and J dropped 4 bases, with 17 bases sitting between them.

V is TRBV10-3 and J is TRBJ2-3; no reliable D call. CDR3 length: 14 residues. Trimming pared 11 bases from V and 0 bases from J, leaving 15 bases between. Germline lookup yields CDR1 ENHRY and CDR2 SYGVKD. The CDR3 spells CAANWRPSTDTQYF. The CDR3, as DNA: TGTGCCGCCAACTGGCGTCCGAGCACAGATACGCAGTATTTT.

The rearrangement links TRBV30 to TRBJ1-3; D not certain. The CDR3 consists of 14 residues. CDR1 and CDR2 from the germline V gene are GTSNPN and SVGIG (reference sequence). Trimming took 1 base from V and 0 from J, leaving 7 bases between them. The CDR3 nucleotides are TGTGCCTGGAGTGGCCCGGGCTCTGGAAACACCATATATTTT. Translated, it gives CAWSGPGSGNTIYF.

Regarding this clone: The DNA is omitted, as the CDR3 cannot be located on it reliably, and the CDR3 follows TCRdb's listing. The chain joins TRBV10-3 to TRBJ2-7. Germline loops: CDR1 ENHRY, CDR2 SYGVKD. Termini included, the CDR3 measures 19 amino acids. The CDR3 loop reads CAISAPLGRSSSTSGEQYF.

V and J are TRBV7-3 and TRBJ2-1; 12 bases are shared with TRBD2. CDR3 length equals 14 residues. The junction had 5 bases not matched to a gene; V was cut back by 4 bases and J by 10 bases. Germline V gene data show CDR1 as SGHTA and CDR2 as FQGTGA. CDR3 sequence reads: CASSSHTSGREQFF. In DNA, the CDR3 is TGTGCCAGCAGCTCCCATACTAGCGGGAGGGAGCAGTTCTTC. The complete variable domain, with remaining parts taken from reference TRBV7-3 and TRBJ2-1, reads GAGVSQTPSNKVTEKGKYVELRCDPISGHTALYWYRQSLGQGPEFLIYFQGTGAADDSGLPNDRFFAVRPEGSVSTLKIQRTERGDSAVYLCASSSHTSGREQFFGPGTRLTVL.

The chain combines TRBV12-5 with TRBJ2-1; D uncertain. Germline-derived CDR1 and CDR2 are LGHNT and FRNRAP. The CDR3 sequence is 13 residues long. CDR3 sequence (DNA): TGTGCCTCGGTGAGGCTTCCCGACAATGAGCAGTTCTTC. Protein product: CASVRLPDNEQFF. The full variable domain, rest sourced from reference TRBV12-5 and TRBJ2-1, is DARVTQTPRHKVTEMGQEVTMRCQPILGHNTVFWYRQTMMQGLELLAYFRNRAPLDDSGMPKDRFSAEMPDATLATLKIQPSEPRDSAVYFCASVRLPDNEQFFGPGTRLTVL.

V usage is TRBV30 and J usage is TRBJ1-1, with 9 bases identical to TRBD1. This CDR3 contains 14 residues. Germline-derived CDR1 and CDR2 are GTSNPN and SVGIG (reference sequence). The ends lost 1 base at V and 4 bases at J; junction bases unmatched: 4. The CDR3 DNA follows: TGTGCCTGGAGTGCGGACAGGGGTATCACTGAAGCTTTCTTT. It specifies CAWSADRGITEAFF.

The chain uses TRBV5-1 and TRBJ1-2; TRBD1 is a possible D gene (5 bases). Trimming removed 0 bases from V and 2 bases from J, with 8 bases in between. Germline V lookup: CDR1 SGHRS, CDR2 YFSETQ. The CDR3 loop spans 14 amino acids. The CDR3 is CASSLGDGNYGYTF. The CDR3 nucleotides are TGCGCCAGCAGCTTGGGGGACGGGAACTATGGCTACACCTTC.

This chain uses TRBV9 with TRBJ2-5; 7 nucleotides line up with TRBD1. With 4 bases clipped from V and 1 base from J, the junction kept 13 bases outside the gene matches. The CDR3 has 17 amino acids. Germline V gene data show CDR1 as SGDLS and CDR2 as YYNGEE. CDR3 bases: TGTGCCAGCAGCTCAGGGGGTCAGGGATGGGGCCAAGAGACCCAGTACTTC. Amino acid sequence: CASSSGGQGWGQETQYF.

The chain joins TRBV20-1 to TRBJ1-5; 9 bases fit TRBD1. This CDR3 spans 14 amino acids. Germline V lookup: CDR1 DFQATT, CDR2 SNEGSKA (reference sequence). V dropped 3 bases and J dropped 5; count of bases not matched to a gene: 5. CDR3 nucleotides: TGCAGTGCTAGTACCGGACAGGGGTATCAGCCCCAGCATTTT. This sequence encodes CSASTGQGYQPQHF.

CDR3 residues: CASSLGTGPGRYF. The CDR3 nucleotides are TGTGCCAGCAGTTTAGGGACAGGGCCGGGTCGGTACTTC. The rearrangement uses TRBV28 and TRBJ2-7; the match to TRBD1 covers 9 bases. Germline V CDR1 and CDR2: MDHEN, SYDVKM. The CDR3 loop spans 13 amino acids. The J segment lost 12 bases and the V segment lost 2 bases, leaving 8 bases of the junction unmatched.

V gene TRBV5-5 combines with J gene TRBJ2-5, with 9 nucleotides matching TRBD1. V shed 2 bases, J shed 2 bases, and the junction held 7 bases outside the gene matches. Per the germline V gene, CDR1 is SGHKS and CDR2 is YYEKEE (reference sequence). The CDR3 is made up of 16 amino acids. CDR3 nucleotide sequence: TGTGCCAGCAGCTTTGAATGGGACAGGGTACAAGAGACCCAGTACTTC. This codes for CASSFEWDRVQETQYF.

CDR3 DNA sequence: TGCAGCGTTTTGGGGGGCAGGGCGAACACCGGGGAGCTGTTTTTT. Protein sequence: CSVLGGRANTGELFF. The chain carries TRBV29-1 and TRBJ2-2, with D possibly called TRBD1 or TRBD2 (6 bases each). Germline loops: CDR1 SQVTM, CDR2 ANQGSEA. V lost 5 bases and J lost 0, with 13 bases in between. The CDR3 runs 15 residues.